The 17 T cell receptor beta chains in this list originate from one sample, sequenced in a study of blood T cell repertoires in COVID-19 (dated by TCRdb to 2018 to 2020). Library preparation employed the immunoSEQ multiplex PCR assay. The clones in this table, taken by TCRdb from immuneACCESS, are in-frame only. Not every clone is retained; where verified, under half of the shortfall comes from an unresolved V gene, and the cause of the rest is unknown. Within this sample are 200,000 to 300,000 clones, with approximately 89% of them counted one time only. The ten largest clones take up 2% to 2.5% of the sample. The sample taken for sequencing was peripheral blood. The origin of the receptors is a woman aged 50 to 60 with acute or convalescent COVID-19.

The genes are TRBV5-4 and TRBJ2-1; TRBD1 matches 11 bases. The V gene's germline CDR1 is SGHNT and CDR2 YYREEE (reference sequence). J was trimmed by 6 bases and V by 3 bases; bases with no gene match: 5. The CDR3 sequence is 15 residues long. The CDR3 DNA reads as TGTGCCAGCAGCTCCGGACAGGGGGCGGTCAATGAGCAGTTCTTC. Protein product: CASSSGQGAVNEQFF.

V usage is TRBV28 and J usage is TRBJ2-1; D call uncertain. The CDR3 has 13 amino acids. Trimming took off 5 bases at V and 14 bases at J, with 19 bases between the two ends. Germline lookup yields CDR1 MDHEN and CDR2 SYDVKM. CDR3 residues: CASSARAIVSEFF. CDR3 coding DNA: TGTGCCAGCAGTGCCCGAGCGATAGTTTCAGAGTTCTTC.

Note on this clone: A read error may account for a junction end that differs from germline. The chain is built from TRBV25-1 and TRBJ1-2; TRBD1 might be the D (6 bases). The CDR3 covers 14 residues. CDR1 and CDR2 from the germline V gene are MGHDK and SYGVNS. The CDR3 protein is CVSSEGGDYYGYTF. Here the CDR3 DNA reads TGTGTCAGCAGTGAAGGGGGGGACTACTATGGCTACACCTTC.

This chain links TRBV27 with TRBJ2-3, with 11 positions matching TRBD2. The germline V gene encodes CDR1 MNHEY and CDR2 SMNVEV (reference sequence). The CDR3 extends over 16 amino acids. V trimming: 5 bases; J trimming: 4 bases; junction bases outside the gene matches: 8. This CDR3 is CASSVHSGRAADTQYF. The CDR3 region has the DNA TGTGCCAGCAGTGTTCATAGCGGGAGGGCAGCAGATACGCAGTATTTT.

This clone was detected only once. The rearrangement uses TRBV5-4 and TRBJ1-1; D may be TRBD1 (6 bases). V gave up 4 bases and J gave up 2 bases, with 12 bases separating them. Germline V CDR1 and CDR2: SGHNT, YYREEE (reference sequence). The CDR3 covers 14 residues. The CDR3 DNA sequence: TGTGCCAGCAGCGGCGCGGACAGAAACACTGAAGCTTTCTTT. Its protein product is CASSGADRNTEAFF.

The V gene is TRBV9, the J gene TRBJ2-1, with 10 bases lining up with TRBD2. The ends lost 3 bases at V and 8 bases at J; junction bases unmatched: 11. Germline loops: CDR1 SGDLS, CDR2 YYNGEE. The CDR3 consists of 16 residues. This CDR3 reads CASSAQASGSIYEQFF. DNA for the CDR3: TGTGCCAGCAGCGCTCAAGCTAGCGGGAGTATCTATGAGCAGTTCTTC.

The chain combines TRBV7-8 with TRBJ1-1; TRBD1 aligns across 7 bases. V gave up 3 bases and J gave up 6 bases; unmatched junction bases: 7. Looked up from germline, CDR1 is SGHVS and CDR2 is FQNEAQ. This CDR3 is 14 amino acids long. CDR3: CASSFPQGEAEAFF. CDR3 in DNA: TGTGCCAGCAGCTTTCCTCAGGGGGAGGCTGAAGCTTTCTTT.

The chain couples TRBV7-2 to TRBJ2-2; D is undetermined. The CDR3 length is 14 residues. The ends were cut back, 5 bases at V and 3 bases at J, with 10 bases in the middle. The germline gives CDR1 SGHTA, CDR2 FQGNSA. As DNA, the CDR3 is TGTGCCAGCAGCCTTTACTCTTACACCGGGGAGCTGTTTTTT. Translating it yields CASSLYSYTGELFF.

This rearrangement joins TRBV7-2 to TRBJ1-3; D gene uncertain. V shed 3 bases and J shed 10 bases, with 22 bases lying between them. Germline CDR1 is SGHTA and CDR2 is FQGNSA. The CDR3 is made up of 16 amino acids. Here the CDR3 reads CASSFVDFVDARTIYF. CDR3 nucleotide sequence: TGTGCCAGCAGCTTTGTTGACTTTGTTGATGCTCGGACCATATATTTT.

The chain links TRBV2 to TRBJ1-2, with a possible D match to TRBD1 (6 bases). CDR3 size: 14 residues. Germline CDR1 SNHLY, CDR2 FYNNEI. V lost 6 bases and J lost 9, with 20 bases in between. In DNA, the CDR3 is TGTGCCAGCAGGACTTGGACAGACTTTCGGAGCTACACCTTC. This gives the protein CASRTWTDFRSYTF.

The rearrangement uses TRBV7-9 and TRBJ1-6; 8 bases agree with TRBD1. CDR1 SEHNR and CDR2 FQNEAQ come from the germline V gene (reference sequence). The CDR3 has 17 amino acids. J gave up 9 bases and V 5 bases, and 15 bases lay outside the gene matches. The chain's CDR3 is CASSIPLRTGYRSPLHF. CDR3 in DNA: TGTGCCAGCAGCATACCCCTTCGGACAGGGTATCGTTCACCCCTCCACTTT.

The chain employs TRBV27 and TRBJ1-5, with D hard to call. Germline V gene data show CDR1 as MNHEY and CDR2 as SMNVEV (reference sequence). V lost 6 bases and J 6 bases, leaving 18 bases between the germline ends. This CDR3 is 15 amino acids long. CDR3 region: CASSSLGGPPQPQHF. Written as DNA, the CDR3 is TGTGCCAGCAGCAGCCTAGGCGGGCCCCCTCAGCCCCAGCATTTT.

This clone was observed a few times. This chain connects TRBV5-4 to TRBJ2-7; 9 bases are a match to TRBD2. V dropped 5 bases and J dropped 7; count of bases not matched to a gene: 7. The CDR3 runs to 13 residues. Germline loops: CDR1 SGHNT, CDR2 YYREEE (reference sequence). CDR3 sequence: CASRPGLASEQYF. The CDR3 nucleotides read TGTGCCAGCAGGCCGGGACTAGCAAGTGAGCAGTACTTC.

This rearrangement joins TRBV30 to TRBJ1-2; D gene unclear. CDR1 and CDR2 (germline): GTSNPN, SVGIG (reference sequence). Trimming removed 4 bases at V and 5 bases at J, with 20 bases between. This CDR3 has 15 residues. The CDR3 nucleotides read TGTGCCTGGAACGGGCAAGGGAGGATCTGGTATGGCTACACCTTC. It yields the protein CAWNGQGRIWYGYTF.

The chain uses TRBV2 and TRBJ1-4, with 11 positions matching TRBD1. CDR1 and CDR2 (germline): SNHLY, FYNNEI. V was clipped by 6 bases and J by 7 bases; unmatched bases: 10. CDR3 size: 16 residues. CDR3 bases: TGTGCCAGCAGCGCGGACAGGGGGCGGATTGGTGAAAAACTGTTTTTT. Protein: CASSADRGRIGEKLFF.

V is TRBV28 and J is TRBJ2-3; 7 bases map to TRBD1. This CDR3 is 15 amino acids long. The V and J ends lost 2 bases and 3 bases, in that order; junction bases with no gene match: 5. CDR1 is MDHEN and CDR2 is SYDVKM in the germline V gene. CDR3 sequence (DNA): TGTGCCAGCAGTTTAAGAGGGGGCAAGACAGATACGCAGTATTTT. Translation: CASSLRGGKTDTQYF.

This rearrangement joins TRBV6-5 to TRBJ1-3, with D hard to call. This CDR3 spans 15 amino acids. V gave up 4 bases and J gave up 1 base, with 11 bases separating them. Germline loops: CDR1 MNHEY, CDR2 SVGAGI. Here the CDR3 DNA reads TGTGCCAGCAGTTTGGGAGTACGATCTGGAAACACCATATATTTT. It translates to CASSLGVRSGNTIYF.